The 21 T cell receptor beta chains below all came from one sample that was sequenced in a study of blood T cells in healthy people across ages. Combining a sample-barcoded 5' primer with a J-beta primer mix, a second PCR ran for about 6 to 12 cycles. From the 5' RACE reads, TCRdb called clonotypes with MiXCR, one entry per CDR3 protein. The sample contains over 500,000 distinct CDR3 sequences, roughly half of which appear only once. The source material was blood. All receptors derive from a woman of 80 years or more in good health.

The chain carries TRBV4-1 and TRBJ2-7; D possibly corresponds to TRBD1 (5 bases). Germline V gene lookup returns CDR1 MGHRA and CDR2 YSYEKL. Trimming shortened V by 2 bases and J by 2 bases, and 10 bases separated the two germline ends. This CDR3 is built from 14 residues. CDR3 sequence (DNA): TGCGCCAGCAGCCAAAGGACACCGACCTACGAGCAGTACTTC. Protein product: CASSQRTPTYEQYF.

The count of this clonotype is one. This chain links TRBV10-3 with TRBJ2-4; 13 nucleotides line up with TRBD2. The J call is in doubt because the DNA end fits TRBJ2-5 better. The CDR3 sequence is 17 residues long. CDR1 is ENHRY, CDR2 SYGVKD, per germline. The CDR3 region is CAISDPGLAGAAETQYF. CDR3 bases: TGTGCCATCAGTGACCCAGGACTAGCGGGGGCGGCGGAGACCCAGTACTTC.

The gene calls are TRBV27 and TRBJ2-1; D is possibly TRBD2 (5 bases). Trimming removed 4 bases from V and 6 bases from J, with 13 bases in between. CDR3 length equals 14 residues. Germline V CDR1 and CDR2: MNHEY, SMNVEV (reference sequence). CDR3 sequence (DNA): TGTGCCAGCAGTTCCTCGGACTTTCTCAATGAGCAGTTCTTC. Residues: CASSSSDFLNEQFF.

This clonotype showed up many times. J is TRBJ2-1 and V is TRBV7-2, with D possibly matching TRBD1 (6 bases). The CDR3 loop spans 13 amino acids. V lost 1 base and J lost 7, with 8 bases in between. CDR1 and CDR2 (germline): SGHTA, FQGNSA. The CDR3 DNA sequence: TGTGCCAGCAGCTTAGACAGGGCGAATGAGCAGTTCTTC. Residues: CASSLDRANEQFF.

The chain joins TRBV18 to TRBJ1-5; D not certain. In germline, CDR1 is KGHSH, CDR2 LQKENI. V was trimmed by 2 bases and J by 1 base, leaving 6 bases between them. CDR3 length: 14 amino acids. The DNA of the CDR3 is TGTGCCAGCTCACCAATAAACAGCAATCAGCCCCAGCATTTT. It translates to CASSPINSNQPQHF.

The J gene is TRBJ2-7, the V gene TRBV20-1; 7 nucleotides line up with TRBD2. The CDR3 covers 16 residues. Germline values: CDR1 DFQATT, CDR2 SNEGSKA (reference sequence). Trimming at V came to 3 bases and at J to 7 bases, leaving 18 bases not matched to a gene. CDR3 bases: TGCAGTGCTAGCCCCCCCAGCGGGGTATCCTACAATGAGCAGTACTTC. Translating it yields CSASPPSGVSYNEQYF.

This clonotype was seen a handful of times. This rearrangement joins TRBV15 to TRBJ1-5, with D unresolved. Germline V CDR1 and CDR2: LNHNV, YYDKDF (reference sequence). The length of the CDR3 is 11 residues. Trimming left V 8 bases short and J 5 bases short, with 7 bases between. Here the CDR3 reads CATGRDQPQHF. The CDR3, as DNA: TGTGCCACCGGACGTGATCAGCCCCAGCATTTT. Using reference TRBV15 and TRBJ1-5 for the parts outside the CDR3, the full variable domain is DAMVIQNPRYQVTQFGKPVTLSCSQTLNHNVMYWYQQKSSQAPKLLFHYYDKDFNNEADTPDNFQSRRPNTSFCFLDIRSPGLGDTAMYLCATGRDQPQHFGDGTRLSIL.

The chain employs TRBV29-1 and TRBJ2-5; D perhaps matches TRBD2 (5 bases). Germline CDR1 SQVTM, CDR2 ANQGSEA. Trimming cost V 2 bases and J 11 bases, with 24 bases left between them. The CDR3 is 15 amino acids. The CDR3 sequence: CSVESPRTPYNEQYF. DNA for the CDR3: TGCAGCGTTGAAAGCCCTCGGACTCCCTACAATGAGCAGTACTTC. The full variable domain, with the rest looked up from reference TRBV29-1 and TRBJ2-5, is SAVISQKPSRDICQRGTSLTIQCQVDSQVTMMFWYRQQPGQSLTLIATANQGSEATYESGFVIDKFPISRPNLTFSTLTVSNMSPEDSSIYLCSVESPRTPYNEQYFGPGTRLLVL.

The genes are TRBV3-1 and TRBJ1-1; 8 nucleotides line up with TRBD1. Trimming removed 2 bases from V and 7 bases from J; junction bases left unmatched: 3. CDR1 and CDR2 from the germline V gene are LGHDT and YNNKEL (reference sequence). The CDR3 is made up of 13 amino acids. The CDR3 region is CASSQPGTGEAFF. The CDR3 region has the DNA TGTGCCAGCAGCCAACCCGGGACAGGTGAAGCTTTCTTT. The whole variable domain, filled in from reference TRBV3-1 and TRBJ1-1, reads DTAVSQTPKYLVTQMGNDKSIKCEQNLGHDTMYWYKQDSKKFLKIMFSYNNKELIINETVPNRFSPKSPDKAHLNLHINSLELGDSAVYFCASSQPGTGEAFFGQGTRLTVV.

The chain's CDR3 is CAISTRSQGGDTQYF. CDR3 bases: TGTGCCATCAGCACCCGAAGTCAGGGTGGAGATACGCAGTATTTT. The chain has TRBV6-1 and TRBJ2-3, with D possibly TRBD1 on 5 matching bases. V shed 10 bases and J shed 5 bases, with 22 bases lying between them. Looked up from germline, CDR1 is MNHNS and CDR2 is SASEGT. This CDR3 has 15 residues.

Details on this clonotype: Germline is not matched at one junction end, which may reflect a read error. The chain recombines TRBV6-6 with TRBJ1-5; 8 bases are shared with TRBD1. Germline V gene sequence: CDR1 MNHNY, CDR2 SVGAGI (reference sequence). The CDR3 extends over 14 amino acids. The CDR3 DNA reads TGTACCAGCGCAGGGGGCTTAAAGAGTGGGCCCCAGCATTTT. It yields the protein CTSAGGLKSGPQHF.

Regarding this clonotype: Sequence at one end of the junction differs from germline and may be a read error. This chain links TRBV18 with TRBJ2-3; possible D gene TRBD2, 5 bases. CDR3 length: 13 amino acids. The germline gives CDR1 KGHSH, CDR2 LQKENI. CDR3 nucleotide sequence: TGTGCCTGCTCACCACTAGGGCCAGATACGCAGTATTTT. This sequence encodes CACSPLGPDTQYF. The variable domain in full, with the rest retrieved from reference TRBV18 and TRBJ2-3, is NAGVMQNPRHLVRRRGQEARLRCSPMKGHSHVYWYRQLPEEGLKFMVYLQKENIIDESGMPKERFSAEFPKEGPSILRIQQVVRGDSAAYFCACSPLGPDTQYFGPGTRLTVL.

V is TRBV12-3 or TRBV12-4 and J is TRBJ2-7; 9 bases are shared with TRBD2. Trimming took 6 bases from V and 5 from J; bases not matched to a gene: 20. The CDR3 is made up of 18 amino acids. CDR3 sequence (DNA): TGTGCCAGCAGGCGGGAGGGCTACACGGACAGTGAAATCGACGAGCAGTACTTC. As protein: CASRREGYTDSEIDEQYF.

This rearrangement joins TRBV12-3 or TRBV12-4 to TRBJ2-3; maybe TRBD2 (6 bases). The CDR3 length is 15 residues. V dropped 3 bases and J dropped 2 bases, with 12 bases sitting between them. CDR3 in DNA: TGTGCCAGCAGTTTCGGGGGTAGCCCCACAGATACGCAGTATTTT. Translated, it gives CASSFGGSPTDTQYF.

Details on this clonotype: This may arise from a read error, as a much more abundant clone is one base away. The V call is TRBV5-1, the J call TRBJ2-7; no definite D call. V dropped 2 bases and J dropped 7 bases, with 13 bases sitting between them. The length of the CDR3 is 13 residues. The germline gives CDR1 SGHRS, CDR2 YFSETQ. CDR3 DNA: TGCGCCAGCAGCTTACAGCTAAACAATGAGCAGTACTTC. Residues: CASSLQLNNEQYF.

In its sample, this clonotype was seen many times. V gene TRBV10-3 combines with J gene TRBJ2-3, with 10 bases aligning to TRBD2. The CDR3 extends over 12 amino acids. The V segment lost 6 bases and the J segment 9 bases; nucleotides outside the gene matches: 3. Germline loops: CDR1 ENHRY, CDR2 SYGVKD. The CDR3 is CAISTSGETQYF. The DNA for the CDR3 is TGTGCCATCAGCACTAGCGGGGAGACGCAGTATTTT.

The chain uses TRBV18 and TRBJ1-5, with 8 positions matching TRBD1. CDR1 and CDR2 (germline): KGHSH, LQKENI. The junction had 6 bases not matched to a gene; V was cut back by 3 bases and J by 2 bases. The CDR3 runs 16 residues. CDR3 bases: TGTGCCAGCTCACCTGCAGGGGGCGCGGGCAATCAGCCCCAGCATTTT. Protein product: CASSPAGGAGNQPQHF.

The gene calls are TRBV7-9 and TRBJ2-1; 8 bases agree with TRBD1. V was clipped by 5 bases and J by 5 bases; unmatched bases: 8. In germline, CDR1 is SEHNR, CDR2 FQNEAQ (reference sequence). The CDR3 is 15 residues long. The CDR3 is CASSQPDRDNNEQFF. In DNA, the CDR3 is TGTGCCAGCAGCCAACCGGACAGGGACAACAATGAGCAGTTCTTC.

This rearrangement joins TRBV5-1 to TRBJ2-2; D unresolved. The CDR3 is 14 amino acids. Germline V gene sequence: CDR1 SGHRS, CDR2 YFSETQ. Trimming removed 7 bases from V and 3 bases from J, with 13 bases in between. CDR3 in amino acids: CASGRDGYTGELFF. The DNA of the CDR3 is TGCGCCAGCGGACGAGACGGGTACACCGGGGAGCTGTTTTTT.

V usage is TRBV6-1 and J usage is TRBJ2-5, with unresolved D. TRBJ2-7 matches the DNA end more closely, so the J call is doubtful. This CDR3 comprises 14 residues. Germline values: CDR1 MNHNS, CDR2 SASEGT. The CDR3 region is CASMGYLSSYEQYF. CDR3 sequence (DNA): TGTGCCAGCATGGGGTACCTAAGCTCCTACGAGCAGTACTTC.

As to this clonotype: The junction does not match germline at one end; this may be a read error. This chain connects TRBV30 to TRBJ1-2; D remains ambiguous. Per the germline V gene, CDR1 is GTSNPN and CDR2 is SVGIG (reference sequence). The CDR3 has 11 residues. The CDR3 protein is CAGSLGYGYTF. Written as DNA, the CDR3 is TGTGCCGGGAGTTTGGGATATGGCTACACCTTC.